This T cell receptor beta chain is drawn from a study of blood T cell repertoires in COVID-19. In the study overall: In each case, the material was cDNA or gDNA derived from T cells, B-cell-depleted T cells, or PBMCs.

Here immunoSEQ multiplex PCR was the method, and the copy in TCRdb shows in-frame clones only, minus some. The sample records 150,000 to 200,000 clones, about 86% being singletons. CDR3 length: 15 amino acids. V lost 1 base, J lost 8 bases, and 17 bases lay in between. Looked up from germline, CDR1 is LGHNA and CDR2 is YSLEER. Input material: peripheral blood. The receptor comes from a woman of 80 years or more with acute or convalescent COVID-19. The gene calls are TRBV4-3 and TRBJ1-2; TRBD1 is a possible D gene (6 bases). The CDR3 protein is CASSQVVQGGSGYTF. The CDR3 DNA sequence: TGCGCCAGCAGCCAAGTGGTACAGGGTGGAAGCGGCTACACCTTC.